This T cell receptor beta chain was recorded in a study of Ad26.COV2.S vaccination and SARS-CoV-2 variants. Study-level background: The Ad26.COV2.S arm of the COV1001 trial was where the donor was placed. By the intramuscular route, Ad26.COV2.S was given once, or twice 56 days apart.

Treatment noted: 15 to 20 received Ad26.COV2.S at low or high dose, single or two shots; 5 received placebo; per-sample allocation not given. Samples came from day 63 after the first vaccine or placebo injection. Immunization relied on an Ad26 vector, which expressed Wuhan-strain SARS-CoV-2 spike. This clone turned up a few times. Looked up from germline, CDR1 is SGHTA and CDR2 is FQGNSA. The V gene lost 6 bases and the J gene lost 0 bases, with 10 bases spanning the gap. The CDR3 is 14 amino acids. The assay was immunoSEQ multiplex PCR, and TCRdb's table has in-frame clones only and misses some. The table has 290,000 or so clones, approximately 87% seen once.

Sequenced here: peripheral blood, sampled in a trial of Ad26.COV2.S vaccine versus placebo. J is TRBJ2-3 and V is TRBV7-2; the D is unclear. The clonotype was recovered from a person aged 18-60 years who received the Ad26.COV2.S COVID-19 vaccine or a placebo. The CDR3 region is CASREQLSTDTQYF. CDR3 coding DNA: TGTGCCAGCAGGGAACAGCTCAGCACAGATACGCAGTATTTT.